This TCR beta chain was sequenced for a study of PD-L1 blockade in urothelial cancer. In the study overall: The patients had undergone anywhere from 0 to 3 prior chemotherapy regimens. Blood analyses occurred 3 weeks (second dose) and 6 weeks post treatment start. The study's findings and limits: Stronger expansion of tumor-associated clones in blood at 3 weeks distinguished durable-benefit patients.

Points on this clone: Its matching antigen is unknown.

The germline CDR1 and CDR2 sequences are SGHVS and FQNEAQ. The CDR3 has 16 residues. J lost 4 bases, V lost 1 base, and 3 bases had no gene match. The study collected 1 to 8 samples per patient, pretreatment and on-treatment. Some clones are missing from TCRdb's copy, which holds only in-frame ones; the method was immunoSEQ multiplex PCR. The sample yields 80,000 to 100,000 clones, roughly 82% seen once. The genes are TRBV7-8 and TRBJ2-3; 12 bases fit TRBD2. The material sequenced was PBMCs, taken around atezolizumab (anti-PD-L1) treatment. The origin of this receptor is a man aged 65 to 79 with urothelial cancer. CDR3 loop: CASSLVASGRADTQYF. In DNA form, the CDR3 reads TGTGCCAGCAGCTTAGTGGCTAGCGGGAGGGCAGATACGCAGTATTTT.